The 28 T cell receptor beta chains given below trace back to one sample, sequenced in a study of cytomegalovirus exposure and HLA in healthy donors. It was with 60 Vbeta and 13 Jbeta primers that the PCR ran. TCRdb keeps only in-frame clones here, not all; method: immunoSEQ multiplex PCR. The repertoire holds roughly 150,000 clones, with approximately 80% as singletons. What was sequenced was PBMCs. Receptors originate from a man aged 25-40 years in good health and CMV-seronegative.

This sequence joins TRBV5-1 and TRBJ2-2; TRBD2 might be the D (6 bases). Trimming left V 7 bases short and J 2 bases short, with 12 bases between. Germline assignment: CDR1 SGHRS and CDR2 YFSETQ. The CDR3 extends over 14 amino acids. CDR3 in DNA: TGCGCCAGCGTTGCGGGAATAAACACCGGGGAGCTGTTTTTT. It encodes CASVAGINTGELFF.

This sequence joins TRBV9 and TRBJ2-1; D is perhaps TRBD1 (5 bases). Germline-derived CDR1 and CDR2 are SGDLS and YYNGEE. The CDR3 has 16 residues. V was cut by 1 base and J by 2 bases, with 13 bases left in between. CDR3 region: CASSVQGRSAYNEQFF. CDR3 bases: TGTGCCAGCAGCGTACAGGGTAGGAGCGCCTACAATGAGCAGTTCTTC.

The V call is TRBV12-2, the J call TRBJ2-2; TRBD2, as called in the table, went unchecked against the DNA. TRBV12-2 represents a pseudogene. The CDR3 runs 15 residues. CDR3 nucleotides: TGTGCAAGTCGCTCTGGGAATTGGGGGGCCGGGGAGCTGTTTTTT. It yields the protein CASRSGNWGAGELFF.

The chain couples TRBV27 to TRBJ1-2; D is unresolved. The germline CDR1 and CDR2 sequences are MNHEY and SMNVEV (reference sequence). CDR3 length equals 15 residues. V was trimmed by 2 bases and J by 4 bases, leaving 14 bases between them. CDR3 DNA sequence: TGTGCCAGCAGTTTACGGCCGGGGAGAGGCTATGGCTACACCTTC. Protein product: CASSLRPGRGYGYTF.

In DNA, the CDR3 is TGTGCCAGCGTCTTGGGGCGAACTAATGAAAAACTGTTTTTT. Encoded protein: CASVLGRTNEKLFF. The chain has TRBV6-1 and TRBJ1-4, with D perhaps matching TRBD1 (5 bases). The germline V gene encodes CDR1 MNHNS and CDR2 SASEGT. V was cut by 8 bases and J by 1 base, with 11 bases left in between. CDR3 length equals 14 residues.

The chain carries TRBV11-2 and TRBJ1-1; 9 bases are a match to TRBD1. Germline V gene data show CDR1 as SGHAT and CDR2 as FQNNGV. V shed 4 bases and J 6 bases; nucleotides not matched to a gene: 15. This CDR3 is built from 17 residues. CDR3 loop: CASSSGGTGSRSAEAFF. CDR3 DNA: TGTGCCAGCAGCTCAGGTGGGACAGGGAGCCGGTCCGCTGAAGCTTTCTTT.

The chain couples TRBV6-5 to TRBJ1-5; D possibly corresponds to TRBD1 (5 bases). Germline V gene lookup returns CDR1 MNHEY and CDR2 SVGAGI. This CDR3 region has 14 residues. Trimming took 6 bases from V and 9 from J, leaving 18 bases between them. CDR3 DNA: TGTGCCAGCAGAGGGGACTTCGGGGTTGGGCCCCAGCATTTT. This encodes CASRGDFGVGPQHF.

The V gene is TRBV30, the J gene TRBJ1-2, with 7 bases matching TRBD1. The germline CDR1 and CDR2 sequences are GTSNPN and SVGIG (reference sequence). The V segment lost 8 bases and the J segment 2 bases; nucleotides outside the gene matches: 8. The CDR3 has 13 residues. CDR3 amino acids: CARTRGRNYGYTF. CDR3 nucleotides: TGTGCCAGAACCAGGGGGAGGAACTATGGCTACACCTTC.

The genes are TRBV7-9 and TRBJ2-5, with TRBD2 matching 7 bases. J gave up 1 base and V 6 bases, and 5 bases lay outside the gene matches. This CDR3 has 14 amino acids. Germline loops: CDR1 SEHNR, CDR2 FQNEAQ (reference sequence). Written as DNA, the CDR3 is TGTGCCAGCAGTTATGGGACTATCCAAGAGACCCAGTACTTC. Amino acids: CASSYGTIQETQYF.

This clone has a single count. The chain uses TRBV28 and TRBJ2-5, with a possible D match to TRBD2 (6 bases). Trimming pared 5 bases from V and 1 base from J, leaving 14 bases between. This CDR3 spans 15 amino acids. CDR1 is MDHEN, CDR2 SYDVKM, per germline. The CDR3 region is CASSAPIAAQETQYF. The CDR3 DNA follows: TGTGCCAGCAGTGCCCCTATAGCGGCCCAAGAGACCCAGTACTTC. Supplemented by reference TRBV28 and TRBJ2-5, the full variable domain reads DVKVTQSSRYLVKRTGEKVFLECVQDMDHENMFWYRQDPGLGLRLIYFSYDVKMKEKGDIPEGYSVSREKKERFSLILESASTNQTSMYLCASSAPIAAQETQYFGPGTRLLVL.

As regards this clone: The same CDR3 arises from other DNA sequences in this sample as well. This chain links TRBV20-1 with TRBJ2-7, with D maybe TRBD2 (5 bases). Looked up from germline, CDR1 is DFQATT and CDR2 is SNEGSKA (reference sequence). V was cut by 5 bases and J by 1 base, with 6 bases left in between. This CDR3 region has 11 residues. CDR3 bases: TGCAGTGCTCGGGATTCCTACGAGCAGTACTTC. Protein product: CSARDSYEQYF.

This clone showed up just once. The CDR3 DNA sequence: TGTGCCTGTCAAGAGGGTAGCTGGCACACCGGGGAGCTGTTTTTT. Translating gives CACQEGSWHTGELFF. The chain couples TRBV30 to TRBJ2-2; TRBD2 is a possible D gene (5 bases). The CDR3 consists of 15 residues. Germline V CDR1 and CDR2: GTSNPN, SVGIG (reference sequence). Trimming cost V 6 bases and J 3 bases, with 17 bases left between them.

The rearrangement joins TRBV27 to TRBJ2-5, with 11 bases lining up with TRBD2. This CDR3 is 16 amino acids long. Per germline, CDR1 MNHEY and CDR2 SMNVEV (reference sequence). J was trimmed by 5 bases and V by 2 bases; bases with no gene match: 7. The CDR3 DNA follows: TGTGCCAGCAGTTTACTTACGACTAGCGGGAAGGAGACCCAGTACTTC. This translates into CASSLLTTSGKETQYF.

V and J are TRBV30 and TRBJ2-1; 9 bases match TRBD2. Looked up from germline, CDR1 is GTSNPN and CDR2 is SVGIG (reference sequence). This CDR3 contains 14 residues. V was pared by 5 bases and J by 4 bases, with 6 bases of the junction left unmatched. CDR3 DNA: TGTGCCTGGGGTCTAAGCGGGAGGTACAATGAGCAGTTCTTC. This encodes CAWGLSGRYNEQFF.

The V gene is TRBV30, the J gene TRBJ2-5; 9 positions agree with TRBD2. The CDR3 sequence is 16 residues long. Germline assignment: CDR1 GTSNPN and CDR2 SVGIG (reference sequence). V shed 2 bases, J shed 5 bases, and the junction held 12 bases outside the gene matches. DNA of the CDR3: TGTGCCTGGAGTTTCCGCGGGAGGGCCTCTTCCGAGACCCAGTACTTC. Its protein is CAWSFRGRASSETQYF.

The rearrangement uses TRBV2 and TRBJ2-3; 10 bases line up with TRBD2. The J segment lost 1 base and the V segment lost 2 bases, leaving 6 bases of the junction unmatched. Germline V gene lookup returns CDR1 SNHLY and CDR2 FYNNEI. This CDR3 spans 17 amino acids. CDR3 sequence (DNA): TGTGCCAGCAGTGAAAGCGGGAGGGGTCGGGGCACAGATACGCAGTATTTT. Encoded protein: CASSESGRGRGTDTQYF.

V usage is TRBV30 and J usage is TRBJ2-1; D gene unclear. Germline CDR1 GTSNPN, CDR2 SVGIG (reference sequence). The CDR3 extends over 14 amino acids. Trimming left V 3 bases short and J 10 bases short, with 19 bases between. CDR3 amino acids: CAWRISRRGGEQFF. In nucleotides, the CDR3 is TGTGCCTGGAGGATCAGCCGACGAGGTGGCGAGCAGTTCTTC.

This clone was detected a few times. CDR3 in amino acids: CASSPGDGNEQYF. The CDR3 DNA reads as TGCGCCAGCAGTCCCGGGGATGGTAACGAGCAGTACTTC. V and J are TRBV23-1 and TRBJ2-7; TRBD2 might be the D (5 bases). TRBV23-1 carries the ORF label, with uncertain function. This CDR3 is 13 amino acids long. Trimming pared 4 bases from V and 5 bases from J, leaving 12 bases between.

The chain joins TRBV30 to TRBJ2-3; 10 bases align to TRBD2. This CDR3 is built from 16 residues. J was trimmed by 4 bases and V by 0 bases; bases with no gene match: 7. CDR1 is GTSNPN and CDR2 is SVGIG in the germline V gene (reference sequence). Here the CDR3 reads CAWSVRLAGAADTQYF. Written as DNA, the CDR3 is TGTGCCTGGAGTGTACGTCTAGCGGGAGCGGCAGATACGCAGTATTTT.

This chain uses TRBV7-2 with TRBJ2-2; possible D gene TRBD1, 6 bases. With 5 bases removed from V and 2 bases from J, the gap between germline ends came to 12 bases. The CDR3 extends over 15 amino acids. Germline V gene data show CDR1 as SGHTA and CDR2 as FQGNSA. In DNA form, the CDR3 reads TGTGCCAGCAGCCCACCCGGGACAAACACCGGGGAGCTGTTTTTT. Encoded protein: CASSPPGTNTGELFF.

This chain connects TRBV6-1 to TRBJ1-5; weak D call: TRBD1 (6 bases). The germline V and J ends were trimmed by 4 bases and 3 bases, with 13 bases remaining between them. This CDR3 comprises 15 residues. The germline V gene has CDR1 MNHNS and CDR2 SASEGT. DNA of the CDR3: TGTGCCAGCAGTGGGCCGGACAGACCCAATCAGCCCCAGCATTTT. Amino acids: CASSGPDRPNQPQHF.

V is TRBV7-6 and J is TRBJ2-7; 10 nucleotides agree with TRBD2. Germline V gene sequence: CDR1 SGHVS, CDR2 FNYEAQ. Trimming took 3 bases from V and 3 from J; bases not matched to a gene: 2. The CDR3 length is 14 residues. CDR3 protein: CASSLWTSGYEQYF. The CDR3 DNA reads as TGTGCCAGCAGCTTGTGGACTAGCGGCTACGAGCAGTACTTC.

The V gene is TRBV19, the J gene TRBJ1-1, with TRBD1 matching 7 bases. Trimming removed 4 bases from V and 2 bases from J; junction bases left unmatched: 1. The CDR3 extends over 13 amino acids. Germline CDR1 LNHDA, CDR2 SQIVND (reference sequence). CDR3 region: CASSRDSNTEAFF. DNA of the CDR3: TGTGCCAGTAGTAGGGACAGCAACACTGAAGCTTTCTTT.

The gene calls are TRBV19 and TRBJ2-1; D may be TRBD1 (6 bases). V was clipped by 5 bases and J by 0 bases, with 11 bases between them. Germline V CDR1 and CDR2: LNHDA, SQIVND (reference sequence). The CDR3 extends over 15 amino acids. This CDR3 reads CASSPQGTSYNEQFF. The DNA for the CDR3 is TGTGCCAGTAGTCCTCAGGGGACCTCCTACAATGAGCAGTTCTTC.

The gene calls are TRBV25-1 and TRBJ2-7; D might be TRBD1 (6 bases). The V gene lost 8 bases and the J gene lost 1 base, with 12 bases spanning the gap. The V gene's germline CDR1 is MGHDK and CDR2 SYGVNS. This CDR3 spans 13 amino acids. CDR3 sequence: CASAPGQSYEQYF. The CDR3 DNA reads as TGTGCCAGCGCCCCAGGACAGTCCTACGAGCAGTACTTC.

The rearrangement joins TRBV10-2 to TRBJ2-3, with D possibly being TRBD1 (6 bases). The V gene's germline CDR1 is WSHSY and CDR2 SAAADI. V lost 8 bases to trimming and J lost 5 bases, with 14 bases between them. This CDR3 region has 13 residues. For the CDR3, the DNA is TGCGCCAGCTCCCCGGTCAGGGGAGATACGCAGTATTTT. Amino acid sequence: CASSPVRGDTQYF.

This clone has just a few counts. CDR3 in amino acids: CVLRRGAEAFF. The CDR3 DNA is TGTGTCCTAAGGAGGGGAGCTGAAGCTTTCTTT. The chain couples TRBV21-1 to TRBJ1-1. TRBV21-1 is a documented pseudogene. The length of the CDR3 is 11 residues.

This clone was counted only a few times. The V and J genes are TRBV28 and TRBJ2-5, with 8 bases matching TRBD2. Germline assignment: CDR1 MDHEN and CDR2 SYDVKM. J lost 5 bases, V lost 1 base, and 6 bases had no gene match. This CDR3 region has 15 residues. CDR3 nucleotide sequence: TGTGCCAGCAGTTTATCCCGGGAGGGGGGCGAGACCCAGTACTTC. Translated, it gives CASSLSREGGETQYF.